This T cell receptor (beta chain) was identified during a study of early T cells in non-severe SARS-CoV-2 infection. A single record per CDR3 protein comes from TCRdb applying MiXCR to the 5' RACE reads. The sample lists tens of thousands of distinct CDR3 sequences; more than 12% were seen once. This clonotype was seen more than once but under ten times. The germline CDR1 and CDR2 sequences are MNHNS and SASEGT. Trimming stripped 0 bases from V and 5 bases from J, with 17 bases between. The CDR3 loop spans 16 amino acids. This TCR came from an adult who was a healthcare worker with PCR-confirmed SARS-CoV-2 infection or an uninfected control (not recorded which). This chain uses TRBV6-1 with TRBJ2-7, with unresolved D. The material was whole blood, obtained at baseline. The CDR3: CASSEAPGRVGDEQYF. Here the CDR3 DNA reads TGTGCCAGCAGTGAAGCGCCGGGTAGGGTTGGGGACGAGCAGTACTTC.